This TCR beta chain was sequenced during a study of T cell changes during pregnancy in multiple sclerosis. Assay: immunoSEQ multiplex PCR; the TCRdb copy retains only in-frame clones and omits some. Here the sample spans approximately 50,000 clones, 80% to 95% being singletons. The clonotype was recovered from a female donor with multiple sclerosis, enrolled in a pregnancy study. The sequences come from CD4+ T cells from peripheral blood mononuclear cells, collected after pregnancy.

The CDR3 sequence: CASSQGGTAYNEQFF. The CDR3, as DNA: TGCGCCAGCAGCCAAGGCGGGACAGCCTACAATGAGCAGTTCTTC. J is TRBJ2-1 and V is TRBV4-1, with a tentative D call TRBD1 (7 bases). Between the trimmed V and J ends, which lost 1 base and 2 bases, there was a span of 9 bases. CDR1 is MGHRA and CDR2 is YSYEKL in the germline V gene. CDR3 length: 15 amino acids.